Listed below are T cell receptor beta chains from one sample, sequenced in a study of vaccination effects on CD4 cells after COVID-19. The antigens for these receptors are not known. The assay was immunoSEQ multiplex PCR, and TCRdb's table has in-frame clones only and misses some. The sample records approximately 13,000 clones, 76% being singletons. The specimen comprised CD4+ T cells from PBMCs cultured with HCoV-229E spike peptides, sampled before COVID-19 vaccination. The receptors stem from a human donor who received a COVID-19 vaccine. Both conserved end residues are part of each CDR3. Each record gives: clone size, V gene, J gene, D gene, CDR3 protein, CDR3 DNA. D genes are given only for firm matches. The size field is filled for only some rows; it gives once, few, many or a size class.

.	TRBV27	TRBJ1-2	TRBD1	CASSVREGAIYGYTF	TGTGCCAGCAGTGTCCGAGAGGGGGCAATCTATGGCTACACCTTC
.	TRBV18	TRBJ2-1	TRBD1	CASSPLGTARSYEQFF	TGTGCCAGCTCACCCCTCGGGACAGCTCGATCCTATGAGCAGTTCTTC
once	TRBV27	TRBJ2-7	.	CASSLGLAINYEQYF	TGTGCCAGCAGTTTGGGGCTAGCGATAAATTACGAGCAGTACTTC
.	TRBV25-1	TRBJ2-7	.	CASSETTLLGSYEQYF	TGTGCCAGCAGTGAAACGACCCTTTTGGGCTCCTACGAGCAGTACTTC
.	TRBV6-2/TRBV6-3	TRBJ1-2	.	CASSYAGNYGYTF	TGTGCCAGCAGTTACGCCGGTAACTATGGCTACACCTTC
.	TRBV7-6	TRBJ1-3	.	CASSIGRTILGNTIYF	TGTGCCAGCAGCATAGGACGGACCATCCTGGGAAACACCATATATTTT
.	TRBV6-5	TRBJ1-2	.	CASSYRGYGYTF	TGTGCCAGCAGTTACCGGGGCTATGGCTACACCTTC
.	TRBV7-2	TRBJ2-2	.	CASSEGGLRGVSFF	TGTGCCAGCAGCGAAGGGGGACTCAGGGGGGTGTCGTTTTTT
few	TRBV2	TRBJ1-2	TRBD1	CASVTGTGVYGYTF	TGTGCCAGCGTAACCGGGACAGGGGTGTATGGCTACACCTTC
.	TRBV18	TRBJ2-3	TRBD1	CASSPRTGVADTQYF	TGTGCCAGCTCACCCAGGACAGGGGTAGCAGATACGCAGTATTTT
.	TRBV2	TRBJ2-2	TRBD2	CASSESRERGTGELFF	TGTGCCAGCAGTGAGTCACGGGAGCGGGGTACCGGGGAGCTGTTTTTT
.	TRBV5-1	TRBJ2-3	.	CASSFSPLGDTQYF	TGCGCCAGCAGCTTCAGTCCCCTGGGGGATACGCAGTATTTT
.	TRBV7-2	TRBJ2-3	.	CASSRDADTQYF	TGTGCCAGCAGCCGAGACGCAGATACGCAGTATTTT
.	TRBV5-4	TRBJ2-7	.	CASSLGGSAYEQYF	TGTGCCAGCAGCTTGGGGGGCTCGGCATACGAGCAGTACTTC
.	TRBV5-1	TRBJ1-4	.	CASSLEVRDKKLFF	TGCGCCAGCAGCTTGGAGGTCAGGGACAAAAAACTGTTTTTT
.	TRBV4-3	TRBJ2-1	.	CASSLEGVQQFF	TGCGCCAGCAGCCTGGAAGGGGTCCAGCAGTTCTTC
.	TRBV7-8	TRBJ2-2	.	CASSLLTGELFF	TGTGCCAGCAGCCTTCTTACCGGGGAGCTGTTTTTT
.	TRBV6-5	TRBJ1-2	.	CASTGGSLYGYTF	TGTGCCAGCACCGGGGGGAGTCTCTATGGCTACACCTTC
.	TRBV14	TRBJ2-2	.	CASSRNVGELFF	TGTGCCAGCAGCCGGAACGTCGGGGAGCTGTTTTTT
.	TRBV3-1/TRBV3-2	TRBJ1-3	.	CASSQGVTAASGNTIYF	TGTGCCAGCAGCCAAGGTGTGACAGCAGCCTCTGGAAACACCATATATTTT
once	TRBV6-5	TRBJ1-1	.	CASSYSGYTEAFF	TGTGCCAGCAGTTACTCTGGGTACACTGAAGCTTTCTTT
.	TRBV5-6	TRBJ1-5	.	CASSRLTQPQHF	TGTGCCAGCAGTCGACTCACTCAGCCCCAGCATTTT
.	TRBV7-2	TRBJ2-4	.	CASSGSTGAGNIQYF	TGTGCCAGCAGCGGAAGTACGGGGGCGGGAAACATTCAGTACTTC
.	TRBV9	TRBJ1-2	.	CASSVVRTCTF	TGTGCCAGCAGCGTAGTTAGGACATGTACCTTC
few	TRBV5-6	TRBJ1-2	.	CASRTGNYGYTF	TGTGCCAGTCGGACGGGGAACTATGGCTACACCTTC
.	TRBV14	TRBJ2-3	.	CASSPLGGHTDTQYF	TGTGCCAGCAGCCCTCTAGGGGGACACACAGATACGCAGTATTTT
few	TRBV4-2	TRBJ1-1	.	CASSQYRPEGGWNTEAFF	TGTGCCAGCAGCCAGTACAGGCCCGAGGGGGGTTGGAACACTGAAGCTTTCTTT
.	TRBV7-2	TRBJ1-2	.	CASSLDRVRGYTF	TGTGCCAGCAGCTTAGATCGGGTGCGTGGCTACACCTTC
.	TRBV2	TRBJ2-3	TRBD1	CASSEGDRGTDTQYF	TGTGCCAGCAGTGAAGGGGACAGGGGGACAGATACGCAGTATTTT